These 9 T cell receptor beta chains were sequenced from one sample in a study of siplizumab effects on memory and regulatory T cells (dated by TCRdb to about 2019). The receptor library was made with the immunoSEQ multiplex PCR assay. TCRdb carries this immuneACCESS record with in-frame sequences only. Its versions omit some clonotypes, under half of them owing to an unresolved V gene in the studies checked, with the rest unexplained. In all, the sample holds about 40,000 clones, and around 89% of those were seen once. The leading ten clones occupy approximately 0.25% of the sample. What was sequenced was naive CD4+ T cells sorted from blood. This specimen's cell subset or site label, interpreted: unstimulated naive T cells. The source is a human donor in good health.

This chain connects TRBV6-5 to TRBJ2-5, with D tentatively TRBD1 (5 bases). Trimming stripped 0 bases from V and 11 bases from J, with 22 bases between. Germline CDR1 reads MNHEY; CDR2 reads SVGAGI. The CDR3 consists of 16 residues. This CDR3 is CASSYSRQTQSEEQYF. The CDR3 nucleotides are TGTGCCAGCAGTTACTCGAGACAGACTCAGAGTGAAGAGCAGTACTTC.

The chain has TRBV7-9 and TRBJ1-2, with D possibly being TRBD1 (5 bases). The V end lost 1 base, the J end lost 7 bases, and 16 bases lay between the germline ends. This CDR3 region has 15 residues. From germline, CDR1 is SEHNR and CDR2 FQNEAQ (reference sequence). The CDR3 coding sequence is TGTGCCAGCAGCTTAGAAGCAGGGACCTATATTGGCTACACCTTC. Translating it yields CASSLEAGTYIGYTF.

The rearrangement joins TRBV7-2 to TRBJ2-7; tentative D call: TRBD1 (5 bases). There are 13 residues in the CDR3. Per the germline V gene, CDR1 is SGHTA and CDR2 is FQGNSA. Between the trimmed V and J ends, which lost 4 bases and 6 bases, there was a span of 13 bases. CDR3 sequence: CASSSVTGSEQYF. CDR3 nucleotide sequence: TGTGCCAGCAGCTCCGTTACAGGCTCCGAGCAGTACTTC.

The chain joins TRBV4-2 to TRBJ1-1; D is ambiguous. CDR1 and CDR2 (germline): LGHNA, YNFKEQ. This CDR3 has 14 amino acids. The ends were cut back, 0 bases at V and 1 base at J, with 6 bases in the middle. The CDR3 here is CASSQEAENTEAFF. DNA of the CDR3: TGTGCCAGCAGCCAAGAGGCAGAGAACACTGAAGCTTTCTTT.

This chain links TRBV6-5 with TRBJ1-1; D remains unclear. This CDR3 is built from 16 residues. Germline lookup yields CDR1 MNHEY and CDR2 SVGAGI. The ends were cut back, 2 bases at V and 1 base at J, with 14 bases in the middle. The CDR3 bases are TGTGCCAGCAGTTACCTCCGGAGCGGCGGGAACACTGAAGCTTTCTTT. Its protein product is CASSYLRSGGNTEAFF.

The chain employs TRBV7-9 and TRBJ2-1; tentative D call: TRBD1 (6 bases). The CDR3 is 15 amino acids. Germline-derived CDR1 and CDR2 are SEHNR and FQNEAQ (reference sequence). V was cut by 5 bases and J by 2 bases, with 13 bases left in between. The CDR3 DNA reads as TGTGCCAGCAGCCAAGGACAGATTGCCTACAATGAGCAGTTCTTC. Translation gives CASSQGQIAYNEQFF.

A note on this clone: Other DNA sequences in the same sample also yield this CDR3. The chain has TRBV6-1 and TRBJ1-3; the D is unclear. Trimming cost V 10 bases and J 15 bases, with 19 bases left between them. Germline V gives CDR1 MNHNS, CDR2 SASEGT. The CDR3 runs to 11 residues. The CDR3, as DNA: TGTGCCACCCTAGGGAGGGAAAGGACATATTTT. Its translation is CATLGRERTYF.

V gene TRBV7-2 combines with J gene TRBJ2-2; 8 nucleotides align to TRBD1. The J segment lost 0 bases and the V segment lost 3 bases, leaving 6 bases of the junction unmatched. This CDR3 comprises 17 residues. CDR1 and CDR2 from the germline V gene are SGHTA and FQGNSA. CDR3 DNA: TGTGCCAGCAGCTTTCGTGAGGACAGGGCGAACACCGGGGAGCTGTTTTTT. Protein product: CASSFREDRANTGELFF. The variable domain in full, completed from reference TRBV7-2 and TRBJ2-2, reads GAGVSQSPSNKVTEKGKDVELRCDPISGHTALYWYRQSLGQGLEFLIYFQGNSAPDKSGLPSDRFSAERTGGSVSTLTIQRTQQEDSAVYLCASSFREDRANTGELFFGEGSRLTVL.

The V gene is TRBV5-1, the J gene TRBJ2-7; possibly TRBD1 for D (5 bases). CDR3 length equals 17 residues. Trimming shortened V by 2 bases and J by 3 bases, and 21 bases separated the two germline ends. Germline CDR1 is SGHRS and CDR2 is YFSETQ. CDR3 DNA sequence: TGCGCCAGCAGCTTAATACCTCCGGACAACCTGAACTACGAGCAGTACTTC. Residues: CASSLIPPDNLNYEQYF.